These T cell receptor beta chains were read from a single sample in a study of blood T cell repertoires in COVID-19. Assay: immunoSEQ multiplex PCR; the TCRdb copy retains only in-frame clones and omits some. Among 45,000 to 70,000 clones listed, approximately 87% were seen once. The sequencing input was peripheral blood. Receptor source: a woman aged 55 to 70 with COVID-19, enrolled during active disease. The CDR3 runs from the conserved cysteine through the conserved F or W.

V gene: TRBV6-2/TRBV6-3; J gene: TRBJ2-3; CDR3 protein: CASSYSIGSGSMDTQYF
V gene: TRBV10-3; J gene: TRBJ2-7; CDR3 protein: CATAPKGTGGGYEQYF
V gene: TRBV5-1; J gene: TRBJ1-1; CDR3 protein: CASSLALSTRVNTEAFF
V gene: TRBV4-1; J gene: TRBJ1-2; CDR3 protein: CASSQEAPSGATLLYGYTF
V gene: TRBV20-1; J gene: TRBJ2-2; CDR3 protein: CSASSLRDSRTGELFF
V gene: TRBV5-6; J gene: TRBJ2-7; CDR3 protein: CASSALTSGTTYEQYF
V gene: TRBV13; J gene: TRBJ2-7; CDR3 protein: CASSSWTSGTYEQYF
V gene: TRBV2; J gene: TRBJ2-5; CDR3 protein: CASTSWGLAAQETQYF
V gene: TRBV7-9; J gene: TRBJ2-7; CDR3 protein: CASSHDGLANFHEQYF
V gene: TRBV2; J gene: TRBJ1-1; CDR3 protein: CANGQINTEAFF
V gene: TRBV28; J gene: TRBJ1-3; CDR3 protein: CASSLWAAGGGNTIYF
V gene: TRBV2; J gene: TRBJ2-7; CDR3 protein: CASRPLAGGRVQYF
V gene: TRBV5-1; J gene: TRBJ2-7; CDR3 protein: CASSSDRGRYEQYF
V gene: TRBV2; J gene: TRBJ2-7; CDR3 protein: CASSGFSEQYF
V gene: TRBV12-3/TRBV12-4; J gene: TRBJ1-2; CDR3 protein: CASSSGVYGYTF
V gene: TRBV7-2; J gene: TRBJ1-3; CDR3 protein: CASSPSRSGGLGYGNTIYF
V gene: TRBV5-1; J gene: TRBJ2-1; CDR3 protein: CASSRLADNEQFF
V gene: TRBV18; J gene: TRBJ2-7; CDR3 protein: CASSPDRDSYEQYF
V gene: TRBV6-6; J gene: TRBJ1-5; CDR3 protein: CASSYRQGDQPQHF
V gene: TRBV3-1/TRBV3-2; J gene: TRBJ2-3; CDR3 protein: CASSQAMGLGADTQYF
V gene: TRBV7-8; J gene: TRBJ1-3; CDR3 protein: CASSLVQTGRGNTIYF
V gene: TRBV19; J gene: TRBJ1-2; CDR3 protein: CAISPGGSYGYTF
V gene: TRBV29-1; J gene: TRBJ1-2; CDR3 protein: CSVPWDRGSVNYGYTF
V gene: TRBV14; J gene: TRBJ2-1; CDR3 protein: CASSQEGGRADVDEQFF
V gene: TRBV12-3/TRBV12-4; J gene: TRBJ2-2; CDR3 protein: CASSLISGELFF
V gene: TRBV7-9; J gene: TRBJ2-7; CDR3 protein: CASSRENSYEQYF
V gene: TRBV28; J gene: TRBJ2-7; CDR3 protein: CASSFSGRDEQYF
V gene: TRBV9; J gene: TRBJ2-7; CDR3 protein: CASSQGTVSYEQYF